The 5 T cell receptor beta chains listed next were all sequenced from one sample in a study of blood T cell repertoires in COVID-19. Profiling relied on immunoSEQ multiplex PCR, and the TCRdb table lists in-frame clones only, not all of them. The data hold some 56,000 clones, with about 83% observed a single time. The sequencing sample was made of peripheral blood. The receptors originated from a woman over 75 with acute or convalescent COVID-19.

This clone was picked up one time. The chain links TRBV9 to TRBJ2-5, with TRBD1 matching over 9 bases. The CDR3 contains 15 residues. Germline V lookup: CDR1 SGDLS, CDR2 YYNGEE. The J segment lost 5 bases and the V segment lost 0 bases, leaving 5 bases of the junction unmatched. CDR3 sequence: CASSVATGGRETQYF. The CDR3 coding sequence is TGTGCCAGCAGCGTAGCCACAGGGGGCAGGGAGACCCAGTACTTC.

The V and J genes are TRBV29-1 and TRBJ2-1; 8 bases agree with TRBD1. This CDR3 spans 14 amino acids. CDR1 and CDR2 (germline): SQVTM, ANQGSEA. V lost 5 bases and J lost 2; bases outside the gene matches: 5. The CDR3 DNA reads TGCAGCGTTCGCCAGGGGGCCACCTACAATGAGCAGTTCTTC. Its protein is CSVRQGATYNEQFF.

This rearrangement joins TRBV2 to TRBJ2-1; 7 positions match TRBD2. There are 14 residues in the CDR3. Germline loops: CDR1 SNHLY, CDR2 FYNNEI. Germline trimming cut 8 bases from V and 2 bases from J; bases unmatched to any gene: 6. This chain's CDR3 is CASSTSTAYNEQFF. Written as DNA, the CDR3 is TGTGCCAGCTCGACTAGCACCGCCTACAATGAGCAGTTCTTC.

The V gene is TRBV6-6, the J gene TRBJ1-2; possible D gene TRBD1, 6 bases. This CDR3 region has 12 residues. CDR1 MNHNY and CDR2 SVGAGI come from the germline V gene (reference sequence). V lost 9 bases and J 4 bases, leaving 12 bases between the germline ends. DNA for the CDR3: TGTGCCAGTAACAGGGAAGTCTATGGCTACACCTTC. Protein: CASNREVYGYTF.

The chain uses TRBV3-1 (or the pseudogene TRBV3-2) and TRBJ2-7; 7 bases agree with TRBD2. CDR3 length: 14 amino acids. J lost 6 bases, V lost 1 base, and 6 bases had no gene match. Looked up from germline, CDR1 is LGHDT and CDR2 is YNNKEL (reference sequence). The CDR3 sequence: CASSQGSGAREQYV. CDR3 sequence (DNA): TGTGCCAGCAGCCAAGGGAGCGGGGCCCGCGAGCAGTACGTC.